This T cell receptor (beta chain) appears in the sequencing data of a study of spatial heterogeneity in lung cancer. Study information: Combinations of a unique TCR and a UMI were tallied in raw reads, and on average each appeared more than ten times. Whole-study findings and limits: The study found that expanded intratumoral alpha and beta TCR counts tracked tumor mutation counts. Estimated coverage of tumor T cells was roughly 6.4% for alpha and less than 15% for beta chains.

By share, this clonotype ranks as medium-sized (0.01 to 0.1%). The antigen remains undetermined. Indicated time point: sample taken at primary tumor resection. This CDR3 is 15 amino acids long. In germline, CDR1 is SEHNR, CDR2 FQNEAQ (reference sequence). J was trimmed by 0 bases and V by 5 bases; bases with no gene match: 5. Individually, TCR cDNA molecules were each labelled with a unique molecular identifier. One entry per CDR3 protein, called by TCRdb with MiXCR from the 5' RACE reads. The repertoire has a few thousand distinct CDR3 sequences, approximately 13% of them found once; the top ten carry roughly a quarter.

This chain links TRBV7-9 with TRBJ2-7; 9 bases agree with TRBD1. The origin of this receptor is a male donor with early-stage non-small cell lung cancer. The specimen comprised lung tumor tissue, sampled at surgery. The CDR3 region has the DNA TGTGCCAGCAGCCAGGACAGGGGCAGCTCCTACGAGCAGTACTTC. Residues: CASSQDRGSSYEQYF.